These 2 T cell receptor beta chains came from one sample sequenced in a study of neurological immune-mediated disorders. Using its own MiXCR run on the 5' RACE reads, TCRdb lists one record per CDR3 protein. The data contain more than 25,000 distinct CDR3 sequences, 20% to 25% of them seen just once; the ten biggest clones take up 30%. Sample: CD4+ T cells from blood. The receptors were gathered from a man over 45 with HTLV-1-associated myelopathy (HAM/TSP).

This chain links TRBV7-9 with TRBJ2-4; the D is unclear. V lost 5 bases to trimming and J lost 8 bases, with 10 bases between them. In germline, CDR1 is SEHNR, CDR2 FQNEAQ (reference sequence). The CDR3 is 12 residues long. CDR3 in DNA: TGTGCCAGCAGCCCAGTAGGAGACATTCAGTACTTC. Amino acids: CASSPVGDIQYF.

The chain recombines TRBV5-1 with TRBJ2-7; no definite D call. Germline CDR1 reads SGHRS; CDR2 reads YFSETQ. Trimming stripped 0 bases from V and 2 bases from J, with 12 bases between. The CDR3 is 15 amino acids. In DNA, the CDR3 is TGCGCCAGCAGCTTGGCGGGTGCGGTTCCCTACGAGCAGTACTTC. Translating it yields CASSLAGAVPYEQYF.